This is a list of T cell receptor beta chains from one sample in a study of blood T cells in healthy people across ages. One entry per CDR3 protein results from TCRdb running MiXCR on the 5' RACE reads. Among some 1.8 million distinct CDR3 sequences listed, roughly two fifths were seen once. The source material was blood. The receptors were sampled from a human donor in good health. Both conserved end residues are part of each CDR3. The D gene is left open where the match is weak. Clone size is given for some rows only: seen once, a few or many times, or a class if the clone is expanded.

j_gene	v_gene	abundance	d_gene	CDR3aa	CDR3nt
TRBJ1-6	TRBV12-3/TRBV12-4	.	TRBD1	CASSLKQGAYSSPLHF	TGTGCCAGCAGTTTGAAACAGGGGGCCTATAGTTCACCCCTCCACTTT
TRBJ2-3	TRBV7-8	.	TRBD2	CASSPSGVGLLGTDTQYF	TGTGCCAGCAGCCCAAGCGGGGTGGGGCTCCTCGGGACAGATACGCAGTATTTT
TRBJ2-7	TRBV7-2	many	.	CASSLIGQGNEQYF	TGTGCCAGCAGCTTAATTGGGCAGGGGAACGAGCAGTACTTC
TRBJ2-3	TRBV6-5	once	TRBD2	CASSSTGIGGGFTDTQYF	TGTGCCAGCAGTTCTACCGGAATTGGGGGGGGTTTCACAGATACGCAGTATTTT
TRBJ1-1	TRBV7-6	many	TRBD1	CASSPWGQEAFF	TGTGCCAGCAGCCCCTGGGGACAGGAAGCTTTCTTT
TRBJ1-2	TRBV20-1	few	.	CSAARMGRSNYGYTF	TGCAGTGCCGCGAGGATGGGCCGAAGTAACTATGGCTACACCTTC
TRBJ2-3	TRBV6-5	.	.	CASSYSAQGSDTQYF	TGTGCCAGCAGTTACTCCGCTCAGGGTTCTGATACGCAGTATTTT
TRBJ2-3	TRBV25-1	few	TRBD2	CASSEFGSGGRYF	TGTGCCAGCAGTGAATTTGGTAGCGGGGGTAGGTATTTT
TRBJ2-1	TRBV24-1	.	TRBD1	CATSDPGTGFRNEQFF	TGTGCCACCAGTGACCCCGGGACAGGGTTTCGCAATGAGCAGTTCTTC
TRBJ1-2	TRBV2	.	.	CASADFSYGYTF	TGTGCCAGCGCCGATTTTTCTTATGGCTACACCTTC
TRBJ2-1	TRBV4-1	.	TRBD2	CASSQDGSGGYLGGEQFF	TGCGCCAGCAGCCAAGATGGTAGCGGGGGGTATTTAGGGGGTGAGCAGTTCTTC
TRBJ1-2	TRBV12-3/TRBV12-4	.	TRBD1	CASSLIQGASYGYTF	TGTGCCAGCAGTCTGATACAGGGGGCGAGCTATGGCTACACCTTC
TRBJ1-2	TRBV4-3	few	TRBD1	CASSQDPWTGGDGYTF	TGCGCCAGCAGCCAAGATCCCTGGACAGGGGGCGATGGCTACACCTTC
TRBJ2-3	TRBV10-3	.	.	CAISPSRDTQYF	TGTGCCATCAGTCCCTCCAGAGATACGCAGTATTTT
TRBJ1-2	TRBV15	.	.	CATSRDHVPGYTF	TGTGCCACCAGCAGAGATCATGTCCCTGGCTACACCTTC
TRBJ2-5	TRBV27	.	.	CASSLTVPWETQYF	TGTGCCAGCAGTTTGACAGTCCCTTGGGAGACCCAGTACTTC
TRBJ2-6	TRBV5-5	.	TRBD1	CASSSTGFTGANVLTF	TGTGCCAGCAGCTCGACAGGGTTTACAGGGGCCAACGTCCTGACTTTC
TRBJ2-1	TRBV18	many	.	CASSPTGTSTFNEQFF	TGTGCCAGCTCACCAACCGGGACAAGCACCTTTAATGAGCAGTTCTTC
TRBJ2-5	TRBV12-3/TRBV12-4	.	TRBD2	CAGSQASGGRETQYF	TGTGCCGGCAGTCAAGCTAGCGGGGGGCGAGAGACCCAGTACTTC
TRBJ2-7	TRBV2	.	.	CASGEFPLWQYEQYF	TGTGCCAGCGGTGAATTTCCCCTTTGGCAGTACGAGCAGTACTTC
TRBJ1-2	TRBV9	few	.	CASSGRGNGYTF	TGTGCCAGCAGCGGTAGGGGAAATGGCTACACCTTC
TRBJ2-3	TRBV20-1	.	.	CSGRDVAVFTDTQYF	TGCAGTGGGCGGGACGTCGCAGTTTTCACAGATACGCAGTATTTT